These T cell receptor beta chains were read from a single sample in a study of blood T cell repertoires in COVID-19. Clones were read by immunoSEQ multiplex PCR, and TCRdb kept only the in-frame ones, dropping some. The table has hundreds of thousands of clones, approximately 86% seen once. Sequenced sample: peripheral blood. All receptors come from a human donor in a cohort sampled during active COVID-19. CDR3s include the opening cysteine and the closing phenylalanine or tryptophan. The D gene is left open where the match is weak. Expanded clones get a size class; other rows say once, few or many, or leave the size out.

v_gene	d_gene	abundance	j_gene	CDR3aa	CDR3nt
TRBV3-1/TRBV3-2	TRBD1	NA	TRBJ1-6	CASSTTGVGNSPLHF	TGTGCCAGCAGCACGACAGGGGTTGGGAATTCACCCCTCCACTTT
TRBV5-4	NA	NA	TRBJ2-3	CASSFGEADTQYF	TGTGCCAGCAGCTTCGGAGAGGCAGATACGCAGTATTTT
TRBV29-1	TRBD1	NA	TRBJ1-1	CSVEGQGAAEAFF	TGCAGCGTTGAGGGACAGGGGGCGGCTGAAGCTTTCTTT
TRBV7-8	NA	once	TRBJ2-1	CASFAGTASYNEQFF	TGTGCCAGCTTCGCGGGGACAGCCTCCTACAATGAGCAGTTCTTC
TRBV9	TRBD2	NA	TRBJ2-2	CASRRSGRASGELFF	TGTGCCAGCAGACGTAGCGGGAGGGCCTCCGGGGAGCTGTTTTTT
TRBV5-5	NA	few	TRBJ2-7	CASSFGSGRSYEQYF	TGTGCCAGCAGCTTCGGTTCAGGGCGCTCCTACGAGCAGTACTTC
TRBV27	NA	NA	TRBJ2-6	CASSRGRGATGANVLTF	TGTGCCAGCAGCCGAGGCAGGGGGGCTACTGGGGCCAACGTCCTGACTTTC
TRBV9	TRBD2	once	TRBJ2-2	CASSARGGVDTGELFF	TGTGCCAGCAGCGCCCGGGGGGGGGTTGACACCGGGGAGCTGTTTTTT
TRBV5-6	NA	NA	TRBJ1-2	CASSQVSTGPYGYTF	TGTGCCAGCAGCCAGGTGTCGACAGGCCCTTATGGCTACACCTTC
TRBV3-1/TRBV3-2	NA	NA	TRBJ2-7	CASSHPGSYEQYF	TGTGCCAGCAGCCACCCTGGGAGTTACGAGCAGTACTTC
TRBV25-1	TRBD1	NA	TRBJ1-5	CASSERRQGSWRNQPQHF	TGTGCCAGCAGTGAAAGGCGACAGGGTAGTTGGAGGAATCAGCCCCAGCATTTT
TRBV27	NA	NA	TRBJ1-6	CASSSTLLDSFHF	TGTGCCAGCAGTTCGACACTTCTTGACAGTTTCCACTTT
TRBV4-1	TRBD2	once	TRBJ2-5	CASSQPGGARETQYF	TGCGCCAGCAGCCAACCCGGGGGGGCCCGGGAGACCCAGTACTTC
TRBV18	NA	NA	TRBJ1-3	CASSPFSDGGSGNTIYF	TGTGCCAGCTCACCCTTTTCAGACGGCGGGAGTGGAAACACCATATATTTT
TRBV2	TRBD1	few	TRBJ1-1	CASSEALGQEGWEAFF	TGTGCCAGCAGTGAAGCATTGGGACAGGAAGGATGGGAAGCTTTCTTT
TRBV6-6	TRBD1	NA	TRBJ1-5	CASSREGARNQPQHF	TGTGCCAGCAGTCGTGAGGGGGCAAGGAATCAGCCCCAGCATTTT
TRBV9	TRBD2	NA	TRBJ2-3	CASSKLAGLTDTQYF	TGTGCCAGCAGCAAATTAGCGGGCCTCACAGATACGCAGTATTTT
TRBV11-3	TRBD1	once	TRBJ2-5	CASSFSGGETQYF	TGTGCCAGCAGCTTCTCAGGGGGAGAGACCCAGTACTTC
TRBV29-1	TRBD2	NA	TRBJ2-1	CSVGGLLAGGLYNEQFF	TGCAGCGTTGGGGGTTTACTAGCGGGAGGCCTCTACAATGAGCAGTTCTTC
TRBV7-8	NA	NA	TRBJ2-7	CASSSTFGMTNEQYF	TGTGCCAGCAGCTCGACCTTCGGGATGACTAACGAGCAGTACTTC
TRBV20-1	TRBD2	NA	TRBJ2-6	CSASSSGETAGANVLTF	TGCAGTGCTAGTTCGAGCGGGGAAACGGCGGGGGCCAACGTCCTGACTTTC
TRBV25-1	NA	NA	TRBJ2-5	CASSEISDRLQETQYF	TGTGCCAGCAGTGAAATTAGTGACAGACTCCAAGAGACCCAGTACTTC
TRBV7-9	NA	few	TRBJ1-2	CASSLAVRAGYTF	TGTGCCAGCAGCTTAGCGGTGAGGGCGGGCTACACCTTC
TRBV11-2	NA	NA	TRBJ2-7	CASSLEGHSSYEQYF	TGTGCCAGCAGCTTAGAAGGTCACAGCTCCTACGAGCAGTACTTC
TRBV11-2	NA	NA	TRBJ1-2	CASSLSEGYGYTF	TGTGCCAGCAGCTTATCTGAGGGCTATGGCTACACCTTC
TRBV18	NA	NA	TRBJ2-7	CASSPQGSYEQYF	TGTGCCAGCTCACCACAGGGGTCCTACGAGCAGTACTTC
TRBV19	TRBD2	NA	TRBJ2-7	CASSQKITSGRFGEQYF	TGTGCCAGTAGCCAAAAAATTACTAGCGGGAGGTTTGGCGAGCAGTACTTC
TRBV2	NA	NA	TRBJ2-3	CASSVQGLTDTQYF	TGTGCCAGCAGTGTTCAGGGGTTAACAGATACGCAGTATTTT
TRBV4-1	TRBD2	NA	TRBJ2-7	CASSPRGAGGSLYEQYF	TGCGCCAGCAGCCCCCGGGGGGCGGGAGGTTCCCTCTACGAGCAGTACTTC
TRBV6-4	TRBD1	NA	TRBJ1-1	CASSDPRRKGAVEAFF	TGTGCCAGCAGTGACCCCAGAAGAAAGGGGGCCGTTGAAGCTTTCTTT
TRBV2	NA	NA	TRBJ2-2	CASIPFESAAGELFF	TGTGCCAGCATACCCTTCGAATCCGCAGCCGGGGAGCTGTTTTTT
TRBV6-1	NA	NA	TRBJ1-5	CASSEAPGQPQHF	TGTGCCAGCAGTGAAGCCCCCGGTCAGCCCCAGCATTTT
TRBV3-1/TRBV3-2	NA	NA	TRBJ2-4	CASSQVARNIQYF	TGTGCCAGCAGCCAAGTGGCTCGAAACATTCAGTACTTC
TRBV28	TRBD1	NA	TRBJ1-1	CASRGGPNTEAFF	TGTGCCAGCAGAGGGGGCCCGAACACTGAAGCTTTCTTT
TRBV11-1	NA	NA	TRBJ1-1	CASSPQWNTEAFF	TGTGCCAGCAGCCCACAATGGAACACTGAAGCTTTCTTT
TRBV19	TRBD1	NA	TRBJ1-4	CASSPDRGLREKLFF	TGTGCCAGTAGTCCGGACAGGGGGCTTCGTGAAAAACTGTTTTTT
TRBV11-2	NA	NA	TRBJ1-1	CASSQVHELNTEAFF	TGTGCCAGCAGCCAGGTACACGAATTGAACACTGAAGCTTTCTTT
TRBV2	NA	NA	TRBJ1-2	CASSEDGGYGYTF	TGTGCCAGCAGTGAAGACGGGGGCTATGGCTACACCTTC
TRBV5-1	NA	few	TRBJ1-2	CASSFMRQERYTF	TGCGCCAGCAGCTTCATGAGACAGGAGCGCTACACCTTC
TRBV2	NA	once	TRBJ1-6	CASSVRQGNSPLHF	TGTGCCAGCAGTGTCCGGCAGGGGAATTCACCCCTCCACTTT
TRBV21-1	NA	few	TRBJ1-1	CATLVTGTGGLHTEAFF	TGTGCCACTCTAGTCACCGGGACAGGGGGCCTCCACACTGAAGCTTTCTTT
TRBV6-1	NA	NA	TRBJ2-1	CASSEMGGGRHEQFF	TGTGCCAGCAGTGAAATGGGGGGGGGCCGGCATGAGCAGTTCTTC